Reported below is one T cell receptor beta chain. With a much larger clone just one base away, this may be a read error. The PCR ran on 60 Vbeta and 13 Jbeta primers. The repertoire was sequenced with immunoSEQ multiplex PCR; TCRdb's copy has only in-frame clones and lacks some. The sample has approximately 140,000 clones, about 80% seen once; the top ten hold 2.5% to 3%. This entry is derived from a study of cytomegalovirus exposure and HLA in healthy donors. The CDR3 sequence is 13 residues long. Germline V gene sequence: CDR1 SEHNR, CDR2 FQNEAQ (reference sequence). V lost 5 bases and J lost 1, with 8 bases in between.

The V and J genes are TRBV7-9 and TRBJ1-1; D is perhaps TRBD1 (5 bases). The receptor's source is a boy aged 2 to 9 in good health and CMV-seronegative. The specimen was PBMCs. CDR3 loop: CASSQTGNTEAFF. In DNA form, the CDR3 reads TGTGCCAGCAGCCAAACAGGGAACACTGAAGCTTTCTTT.